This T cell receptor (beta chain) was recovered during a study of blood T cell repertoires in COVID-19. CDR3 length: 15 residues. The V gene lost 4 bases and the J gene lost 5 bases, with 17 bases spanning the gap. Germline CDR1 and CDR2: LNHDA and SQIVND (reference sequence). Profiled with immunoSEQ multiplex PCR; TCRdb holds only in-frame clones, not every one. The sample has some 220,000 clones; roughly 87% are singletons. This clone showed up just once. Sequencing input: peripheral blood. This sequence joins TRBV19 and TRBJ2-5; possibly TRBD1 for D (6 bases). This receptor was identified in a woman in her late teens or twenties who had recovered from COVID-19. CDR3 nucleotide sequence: TGTGCCAGTAGTACGAATCAGGGGCCTCTTGAGACCCAGTACTTC. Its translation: CASSTNQGPLETQYF.